This T cell receptor beta chain was recovered during a study of blood T cell repertoires in COVID-19. In the study overall: Sources were T cells, B-cell-depleted T cells, or PBMCs; the material itself was cDNA or gDNA.

This clone was seen a handful of times. In the original processing: Estimation of nucleated cell counts relied on the amplification of reference gene primers. Sequencing used immunoSEQ multiplex PCR; TCRdb keeps in-frame clones, though not all of them. V and J calls and clone size are those listed in that table; D and trimming were worked out from the DNA. Among a few hundred thousand clones listed, around nine tenths were seen once. This CDR3 spans 15 amino acids. Germline loops: CDR1 GTSNPN, CDR2 SVGIG (reference sequence). With 0 bases removed from V and 5 bases from J, the gap between germline ends came to 16 bases.

Sequencing input: PBMCs or T cells enriched from blood (not recorded which). The chain employs TRBV30 and TRBJ1-2; perhaps TRBD1 as D (5 bases). This receptor was taken from a woman in her 50s who had recovered from COVID-19. The CDR3 region has the DNA TGTGCCTGGAGTGTACTCCGGTGGGGCGTGTATGGCTACACCTTC. Its protein is CAWSVLRWGVYGYTF.